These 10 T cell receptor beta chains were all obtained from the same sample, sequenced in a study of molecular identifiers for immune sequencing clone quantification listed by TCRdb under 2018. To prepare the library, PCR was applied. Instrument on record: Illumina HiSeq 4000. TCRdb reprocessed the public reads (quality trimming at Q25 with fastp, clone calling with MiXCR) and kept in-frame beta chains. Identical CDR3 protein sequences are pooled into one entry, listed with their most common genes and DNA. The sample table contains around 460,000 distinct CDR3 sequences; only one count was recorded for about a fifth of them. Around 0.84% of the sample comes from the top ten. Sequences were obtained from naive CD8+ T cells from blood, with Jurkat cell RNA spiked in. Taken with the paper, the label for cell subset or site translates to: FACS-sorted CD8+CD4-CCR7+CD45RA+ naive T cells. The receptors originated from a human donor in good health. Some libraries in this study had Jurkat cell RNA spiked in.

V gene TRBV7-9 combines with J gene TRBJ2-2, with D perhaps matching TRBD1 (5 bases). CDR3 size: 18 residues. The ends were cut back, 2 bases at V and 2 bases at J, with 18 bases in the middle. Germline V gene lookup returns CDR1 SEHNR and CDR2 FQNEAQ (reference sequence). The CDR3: CASSLLWGENTNTGELFF. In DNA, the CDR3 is TGTGCCAGCAGCTTACTGTGGGGCGAAAATACTAACACCGGGGAGCTGTTTTTT.

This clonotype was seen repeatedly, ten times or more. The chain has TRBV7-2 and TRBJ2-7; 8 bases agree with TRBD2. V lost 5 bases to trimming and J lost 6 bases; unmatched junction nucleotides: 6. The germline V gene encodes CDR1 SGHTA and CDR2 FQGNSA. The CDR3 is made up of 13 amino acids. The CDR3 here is CASSGTRWTEQYF. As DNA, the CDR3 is TGTGCCAGCAGCGGGACTAGGTGGACCGAGCAGTACTTC.

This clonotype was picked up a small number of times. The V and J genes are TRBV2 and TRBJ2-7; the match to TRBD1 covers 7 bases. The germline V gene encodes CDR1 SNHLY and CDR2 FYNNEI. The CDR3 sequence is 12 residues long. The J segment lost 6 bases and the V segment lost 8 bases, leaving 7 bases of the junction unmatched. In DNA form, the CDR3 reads TGTGCCAGCGTGAGGGGGCGCTTCGAGCAGTACTTC. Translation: CASVRGRFEQYF.

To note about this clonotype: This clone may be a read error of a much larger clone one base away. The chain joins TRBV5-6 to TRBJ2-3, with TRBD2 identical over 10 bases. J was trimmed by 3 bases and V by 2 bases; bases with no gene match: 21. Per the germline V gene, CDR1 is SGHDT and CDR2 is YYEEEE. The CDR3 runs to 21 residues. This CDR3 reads CASSFGRQRASGGSRTDTQYF. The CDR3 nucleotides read TGTGCCAGCAGCTTTGGGAGGCAGCGGGCTAGCGGGGGAAGTAGGACAGATACGCAGTATTTT.

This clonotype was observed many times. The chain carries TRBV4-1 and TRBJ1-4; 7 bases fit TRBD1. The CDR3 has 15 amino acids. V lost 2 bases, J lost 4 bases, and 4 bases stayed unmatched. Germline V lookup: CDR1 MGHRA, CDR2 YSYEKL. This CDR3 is CASSQIQGFNEKLFF. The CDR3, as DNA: TGCGCCAGCAGCCAAATACAGGGGTTTAATGAAAAACTGTTTTTT.

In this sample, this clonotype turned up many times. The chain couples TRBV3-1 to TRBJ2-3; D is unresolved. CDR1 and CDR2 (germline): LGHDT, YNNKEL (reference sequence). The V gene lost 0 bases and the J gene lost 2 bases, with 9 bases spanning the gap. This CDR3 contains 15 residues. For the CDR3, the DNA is TGTGCCAGCAGCCAAGATCAGATTTACACAGATACGCAGTATTTT. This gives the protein CASSQDQIYTDTQYF.

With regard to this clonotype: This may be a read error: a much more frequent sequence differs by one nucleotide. The CDR3 sequence: CASSQELEAPDTQYF. CDR3 nucleotides: TGCGCCAGCAGCCAAGAATTGGAGGCGCCAGATACGCAGTATTTT. The gene calls are TRBV4-3 and TRBJ2-3, with a possible D match to TRBD2 (5 bases). Trimming cost V 0 bases and J 4 bases, with 11 bases left between them. Per the germline V gene, CDR1 is LGHNA and CDR2 is YSLEER. The CDR3 extends over 15 amino acids.

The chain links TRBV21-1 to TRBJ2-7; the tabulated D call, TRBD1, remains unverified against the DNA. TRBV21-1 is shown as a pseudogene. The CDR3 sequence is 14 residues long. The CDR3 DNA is TGTGCCAGCAGCAAAGACAGGGGTCGAAACGAGCAGTACTTC. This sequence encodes CASSKDRGRNEQYF.

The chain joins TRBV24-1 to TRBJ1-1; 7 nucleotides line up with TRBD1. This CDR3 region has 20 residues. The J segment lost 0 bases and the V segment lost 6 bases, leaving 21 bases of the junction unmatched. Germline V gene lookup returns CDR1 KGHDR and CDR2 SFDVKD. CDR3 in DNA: TGTGCCACCAGTTTCATTCCGAGAGGACAGGTCAACTACATGAACACTGAAGCTTTCTTT. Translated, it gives CATSFIPRGQVNYMNTEAFF.

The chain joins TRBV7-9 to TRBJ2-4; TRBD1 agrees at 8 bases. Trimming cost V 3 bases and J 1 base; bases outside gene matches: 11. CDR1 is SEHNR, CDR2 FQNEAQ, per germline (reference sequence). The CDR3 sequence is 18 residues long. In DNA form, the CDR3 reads TGTGCCAGCAGCTTCCCCGGAACCAGGGGGCATGCCAAAAACATTCAGTACTTC. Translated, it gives CASSFPGTRGHAKNIQYF. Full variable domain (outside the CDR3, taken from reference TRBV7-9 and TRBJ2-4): DTGVSQNPRHKITKRGQNVTFRCDPISEHNRLYWYRQTLGQGPEFLTYFQNEAQLEKSRLLSDRFSAERPKGSFSTLEIQRTEQGDSAMYLCASSFPGTRGHAKNIQYFGAGTRLSVL.